This passage covers 20 T cell receptor beta chains from one sample sequenced in a study of shared clonotypes between healthy human individuals. The repertoire was sequenced with immunoSEQ multiplex PCR; TCRdb's copy has only in-frame clones and lacks some. Of over 2,000,000 clones listed, roughly 95% are singletons. In the naive CD8 group, cells lacked CD45RO and were positively selected for CCR7, so terminally differentiated effector memory CD45RA+ cells were left out. The sample comprised naive CD8+ T cells from PBMCs. All receptors come from a man aged 18 to 29 in good health. Some clones in this sample may be carry-over from other donors' samples.

This chain links TRBV13 with TRBJ2-7; D might be TRBD1 or TRBD2, each matching 5 bases. The CDR3 is 15 amino acids. The V and J ends lost 1 base and 3 bases respectively, with 13 bases between them. The germline V gene has CDR1 PRHDT and CDR2 FYEKMQ (reference sequence). This chain's CDR3 is CASSLVGELGYEQYF. The CDR3 coding sequence is TGTGCCAGCAGCTTAGTGGGGGAGTTGGGCTACGAGCAGTACTTC.

This clone was seen only once. This chain joins TRBV21-1 and TRBJ2-7; the D call in the table, TRBD1, was not verified against the DNA. TRBV21-1 is a known pseudogene. This CDR3 has 15 amino acids. The CDR3 loop is CASTLSGTPSYEQYF. As DNA, the CDR3 is TGTGCCAGCACCTTATCCGGGACACCTTCCTACGAGCAGTACTTC.

The chain recombines TRBV5-1 with TRBJ2-2, with 14 bases aligning to TRBD2. CDR1 and CDR2 (germline): SGHRS, YFSETQ. The junction had 5 bases not matched to a gene; V was cut back by 3 bases and J by 7 bases. The CDR3 sequence is 16 residues long. DNA for the CDR3: TGCGCCAGCAGCTATGGGACTAGCGGGAGCCGCGGGGAGCTGTTTTTT. This encodes CASSYGTSGSRGELFF.

The rearrangement uses TRBV5-1 and TRBJ1-2; 8 positions match TRBD1. The CDR3 is 16 amino acids. The ends lost 3 bases at V and 3 bases at J; junction bases unmatched: 10. Germline V CDR1 and CDR2: SGHRS, YFSETQ. Here the CDR3 reads CASSYPGQDYDYGYTF. The CDR3 DNA follows: TGCGCCAGCAGCTACCCGGGACAGGATTATGACTATGGCTACACCTTC.

The chain employs TRBV5-1 and TRBJ2-7; TRBD1 is a possible D gene (5 bases). CDR1 and CDR2 from the germline V gene are SGHRS and YFSETQ. V lost 2 bases to trimming and J lost 2 bases, with 11 bases between them. This CDR3 comprises 14 residues. The CDR3 sequence: CASSFDSAAYEQYF. The CDR3 region has the DNA TGCGCCAGCAGCTTTGACAGTGCCGCCTACGAGCAGTACTTC.

The chain carries TRBV4-1 and TRBJ1-2; D is possibly TRBD1 (5 bases). The length of the CDR3 is 15 residues. Germline CDR1 is MGHRA and CDR2 is YSYEKL. The V end lost 4 bases, the J end lost 11 bases, and 23 bases lay between the germline ends. DNA of the CDR3: TGCGCCAGCAGCCCTCGGGGCGGGGACGGGCTGGAATACACCTTC. Translated, it gives CASSPRGGDGLEYTF.

The chain recombines TRBV9 with TRBJ2-7; 7 nucleotides agree with TRBD2. Germline lookup yields CDR1 SGDLS and CDR2 YYNGEE. The V segment lost 0 bases and the J segment 6 bases; nucleotides outside the gene matches: 6. The CDR3 length is 14 residues. The CDR3 protein is CASSVGGGPLEQYF. The DNA for the CDR3 is TGTGCCAGCAGCGTAGGGGGAGGGCCGCTCGAGCAGTACTTC. The full variable domain, rest sourced from reference TRBV9 and TRBJ2-7, is DSGVTQTPKHLITATGQRVTLRCSPRSGDLSVYWYQQSLDQGLQFLIQYYNGEERAKGNILERFSAQQFPDLHSELNLSSLELGDSALYFCASSVGGGPLEQYFGPGTRLTVT.

V is TRBV14 and J is TRBJ2-7; tentatively, D is TRBD1 (5 bases). Deletions cut 0 bases from V and 3 bases from J, with 15 bases between. CDR1 and CDR2 (germline): SGHDN, FVKESK. The CDR3 sequence is 16 residues long. CDR3 sequence (DNA): TGTGCCAGCAGCCAAGAAGGAGATTACGGACACTACGAGCAGTACTTC. Its protein product is CASSQEGDYGHYEQYF.

This clone is a singleton in its sample. This chain joins TRBV6-5 and TRBJ2-7; TRBD2 matches 9 bases. The junction had 3 bases not matched to a gene; V was cut back by 4 bases and J by 2 bases. Germline V gene lookup returns CDR1 MNHEY and CDR2 SVGAGI. CDR3 length: 14 amino acids. The CDR3 DNA reads TGTGCCAGCAGTTCTAGCGGGATCACCTACGAGCAGTACTTC. Its protein product is CASSSSGITYEQYF.

J is TRBJ2-7 and V is TRBV10-3, with D possibly TRBD1 on 6 matching bases. The CDR3 has 15 residues. Looked up from germline, CDR1 is ENHRY and CDR2 is SYGVKD. Trimming cost V 6 bases and J 6 bases, with 21 bases left between them. CDR3 DNA: TGTGCCATCAGGGATCCTCAGGGGTCCTATTCCGAGCAGTACTTC. The encoded protein is CAIRDPQGSYSEQYF.

The chain joins TRBV19 to TRBJ2-3, with D perhaps TRBD1 or TRBD2 (5 bases each). The CDR3 length is 13 residues. The V gene lost 3 bases and the J gene lost 6 bases, with 10 bases spanning the gap. Germline CDR1 LNHDA, CDR2 SQIVND (reference sequence). CDR3 coding DNA: TGTGCCAGTAGTATGGGACGGGGCGATACGCAGTATTTT. This codes for CASSMGRGDTQYF.

The V gene is TRBV7-2, the J gene TRBJ2-5; a possible D gene is TRBD2 (5 bases). Germline V gene sequence: CDR1 SGHTA, CDR2 FQGNSA. V lost 4 bases to trimming and J lost 7 bases, with 10 bases between them. The CDR3 is made up of 12 amino acids. The CDR3 spells CASSYGVGTQYF. The CDR3 nucleotides read TGTGCCAGCAGCTACGGGGTGGGGACCCAGTACTTC.

The chain carries TRBV15 and TRBJ2-5; no clear D gene. From germline, CDR1 is LNHNV and CDR2 YYDKDF (reference sequence). Deletions cut 0 bases from V and 11 bases from J, with 19 bases between. This CDR3 contains 15 residues. CDR3 protein: CATSRDKLSSYGQYF. CDR3 nucleotide sequence: TGTGCCACCAGCAGAGATAAGCTCAGCTCCTACGGGCAGTACTTC.

V and J are TRBV29-1 and TRBJ2-7; D possibly corresponds to TRBD1 (6 bases). Trimming took off 7 bases at V and 5 bases at J, with 12 bases between the two ends. This CDR3 has 11 residues. Germline CDR1 is SQVTM and CDR2 is ANQGSEA. Here the CDR3 reads CSGTGMHEQYF. The CDR3 coding sequence is TGCAGCGGTACAGGGATGCACGAGCAGTACTTC.

The chain has TRBV6-5 and TRBJ2-1; the D call may be TRBD1 or TRBD2 (5 bases each). Trimming took off 6 bases at V and 8 bases at J, with 17 bases between the two ends. Germline CDR1 is MNHEY and CDR2 is SVGAGI. The CDR3 contains 14 residues. The CDR3 is CASRRDLRLDEQFF. In DNA, the CDR3 is TGTGCCAGCAGACGGGACCTACGGCTGGATGAGCAGTTCTTC.

The V and J genes are TRBV9 and TRBJ2-7, with D perhaps being TRBD1 or TRBD2 (6 bases each). Germline CDR1 is SGDLS and CDR2 is YYNGEE. V was pared by 4 bases and J by 3 bases, with 17 bases between. The CDR3 has 15 amino acids. CDR3 bases: TGTGCCAGCAGCCCCGGCGGAGGGGGTAACTACGAGCAGTACTTC. Translating it yields CASSPGGGGNYEQYF.

The chain employs TRBV9 and TRBJ2-3, with D perhaps matching TRBD1 (6 bases). V lost 4 bases and J lost 7, with 25 bases in between. Germline V gene data show CDR1 as SGDLS and CDR2 as YYNGEE. The CDR3 extends over 17 amino acids. The CDR3 sequence: CASSLGLGAPGTYTQYF. DNA for the CDR3: TGTGCCAGCAGCTTAGGCCTGGGGGCGCCGGGAACTTATACGCAGTATTTT.

The CDR3 DNA is TGTGCCAGCAGCCAAGTCTCTAGCGGGAGGGACACAGATACGCAGTATTTT. Its translation is CASSQVSSGRDTDTQYF. The chain has TRBV4-2 and TRBJ2-3; 12 bases agree with TRBD2. J was trimmed by 2 bases and V by 1 base; bases with no gene match: 4. CDR1 and CDR2 (germline): LGHNA, YNFKEQ. The CDR3 loop spans 17 amino acids.

The chain employs TRBV10-3 and TRBJ2-7; 7 bases map to TRBD1. CDR3 size: 14 residues. CDR1 and CDR2 (germline): ENHRY, SYGVKD. After removal of 4 bases from V and 0 bases from J, the junction contained 3 bases not matched to a gene. The CDR3 is CAISGRQGSYEQYF. The CDR3 DNA reads TGTGCCATCAGTGGCCGACAGGGCTCCTACGAGCAGTACTTC.

CDR3 DNA sequence: TGTGCCAGCAGCGTAGCCCCGGCTAGCGGGGGTTACAATGAGCAGTTCTTC. As protein: CASSVAPASGGYNEQFF. The V gene is TRBV9, the J gene TRBJ2-1; 10 nucleotides match TRBD2. The CDR3 sequence is 17 residues long. V dropped 0 bases and J dropped 4; count of bases not matched to a gene: 7. Germline CDR1 reads SGDLS; CDR2 reads YYNGEE.